The 20 T cell receptor beta chains listed next were all sequenced from one sample in a study of radiotherapy plus CTLA-4 blockade in lung cancer. The table came from immunoSEQ multiplex PCR; TCRdb's copy has only in-frame clones and leaves some out. The sample lists 70,000 to 90,000 clones, 78% occurring once. The specimen comprised peripheral blood, sampled from a patient treated with radiotherapy plus ipilimumab. These TCRs come from a human donor with non-small cell lung cancer whose response to radiotherapy plus ipilimumab could not be evaluated. Some clones in this sample may be carry-over from other donors' samples.

This chain links TRBV5-8 with TRBJ2-7; 8 bases line up with TRBD1. The CDR3 contains 17 residues. The V gene's germline CDR1 is SGHTS and CDR2 YDEGEE. The V and J ends lost 4 bases and 2 bases, in that order; junction bases with no gene match: 14. This chain's CDR3 is CASSTFRQGTLTYEQYF. In DNA, the CDR3 is TGTGCCAGCAGCACGTTTAGACAGGGGACGCTTACCTACGAGCAGTACTTC.

This chain connects TRBV6-5 to TRBJ1-3, with a tentative D call TRBD1 (6 bases). Between the trimmed V and J ends, which lost 10 bases and 4 bases, there was a span of 17 bases. This CDR3 has 14 residues. Germline CDR1 MNHEY, CDR2 SVGAGI. CDR3 in amino acids: CATGGASLGNTIYF. CDR3 DNA: TGTGCCACTGGGGGGGCCAGCCTCGGAAACACCATATATTTT.

This clone has a handful of counts. This sequence joins TRBV28 and TRBJ2-1, with 7 bases matching TRBD2. The J segment lost 13 bases and the V segment lost 6 bases, leaving 12 bases of the junction unmatched. From germline, CDR1 is MDHEN and CDR2 SYDVKM. CDR3 length: 13 residues. DNA of the CDR3: TGTGCCAGCAGCACCCTCACTAGCGATCTCCAGTTCTTC. Translation: CASSTLTSDLQFF.

The table lists this clone with a few counts. The gene calls are TRBV5-4 and TRBJ1-1, with D maybe TRBD1 (6 bases). The germline V and J ends were trimmed by 3 bases and 11 bases, with 14 bases remaining between them. The CDR3 extends over 12 amino acids. Germline CDR1 reads SGHNT; CDR2 reads YYREEE (reference sequence). The CDR3 sequence: CASSSAGDEAFF. CDR3 DNA: TGTGCCAGCAGCTCAGCAGGGGATGAGGCTTTCTTT.

This clone was picked up a small number of times. The CDR3 sequence: CASSPMDRGNTEAFF. In nucleotides, the CDR3 is TGTGCCAGCAGCCCTATGGACAGGGGGAACACTGAAGCTTTCTTT. J is TRBJ1-1 and V is TRBV5-4; 9 positions agree with TRBD1. The CDR3 is 15 residues long. Trimming took 4 bases from V and 1 from J; bases not matched to a gene: 5. The V gene's germline CDR1 is SGHNT and CDR2 YYREEE (reference sequence).

The chain recombines TRBV9 with TRBJ2-7; 10 bases fit TRBD2. This CDR3 comprises 15 residues. With V trimmed by 0 bases and J by 3 bases, 3 bases remained unmatched. Per the germline V gene, CDR1 is SGDLS and CDR2 is YYNGEE. Written as DNA, the CDR3 is TGTGCCAGCAGCGTAGGGGCTAGCGGGGGCTACGAGCAGTACTTC. It translates to CASSVGASGGYEQYF.

The rearrangement uses TRBV2 and TRBJ2-1; 9 bases match TRBD2. The CDR3 consists of 17 residues. V was pared by 2 bases and J by 4 bases, with 9 bases of the junction left unmatched. CDR1 is SNHLY, CDR2 FYNNEI, per germline. The CDR3 sequence is CASSERGRGGAYNEQFF. The CDR3 DNA sequence: TGTGCCAGCAGTGAACGAGGACGCGGGGGGGCATACAATGAGCAGTTCTTC.

The chain links TRBV30 to TRBJ1-1; D not resolved. With 2 bases removed from V and 8 bases from J, the gap between germline ends came to 9 bases. This CDR3 is 11 amino acids long. Germline CDR1 GTSNPN, CDR2 SVGIG (reference sequence). CDR3 bases: TGTGCCTGGAGTCACACCCAAGAAGCTTTCTTT. Protein sequence: CAWSHTQEAFF.

In this sample, this clone turned up a few times. V usage is TRBV5-8 and J usage is TRBJ1-4; TRBD1 agrees at 7 bases. Germline CDR1 SGHTS, CDR2 YDEGEE. This CDR3 has 19 residues. V gave up 3 bases and J gave up 5 bases; unmatched junction bases: 19. The CDR3 protein is CASSWIRTGLSWGNEKLFF. The CDR3 nucleotides read TGTGCCAGCAGCTGGATAAGGACAGGACTCTCCTGGGGGAATGAAAAACTGTTTTTT.

This sequence joins TRBV19 and TRBJ2-6; 10 nucleotides agree with TRBD1. CDR3 length: 17 residues. Germline CDR1 and CDR2: LNHDA and SQIVND (reference sequence). Trimming at V came to 4 bases and at J to 4 bases, leaving 7 bases not matched to a gene. Here the CDR3 DNA reads TGTGCCAGTAGTACCGGACAGGGGGGTTCCGGGGCCAACGTCCTGACTTTC. It specifies CASSTGQGGSGANVLTF.

This clone was recorded a few times. The CDR3 loop is CASSARANEKLFF. The DNA of the CDR3 is TGTGCCAGCAGTGCACGGGCTAATGAAAAACTGTTTTTT. V gene TRBV6-6 combines with J gene TRBJ1-4; unclear D gene. V gave up 5 bases and J gave up 3 bases, with 7 bases separating them. Per the germline V gene, CDR1 is MNHNY and CDR2 is SVGAGI (reference sequence). The CDR3 length is 13 residues.

CDR3 amino acids: CASSPRRGLSTDTQYF. CDR3 DNA: TGTGCCAGCTCACCACGCAGGGGGCTTAGCACAGATACGCAGTATTTT. The chain joins TRBV18 to TRBJ2-3; 8 bases agree with TRBD1. The length of the CDR3 is 16 residues. Germline V gene data show CDR1 as KGHSH and CDR2 as LQKENI. V lost 1 base to trimming and J lost 0 bases; unmatched junction nucleotides: 3.

The V call is TRBV7-2, the J call TRBJ1-2; TRBD1 matches at 8 bases. Germline trimming cut 4 bases from V and 0 bases from J; bases unmatched to any gene: 4. The CDR3 length is 15 residues. Germline V gene lookup returns CDR1 SGHTA and CDR2 FQGNSA. For the CDR3, the DNA is TGTGCCAGCAGCTGGGGACAGGAGGCTAACTATGGCTACACCTTC. It yields the protein CASSWGQEANYGYTF.

The V gene is TRBV5-4, the J gene TRBJ1-2, with TRBD1 identical over 9 bases. The CDR3 extends over 15 amino acids. CDR1 and CDR2 (germline): SGHNT, YYREEE (reference sequence). The J segment lost 3 bases and the V segment lost 3 bases, leaving 6 bases of the junction unmatched. The DNA for the CDR3 is TGTGCCAGCAGCTCTGGGGGGACAGGGCACTATGGCTACACCTTC. Protein: CASSSGGTGHYGYTF. Based on the CDR3 plus reference TRBV5-4 and TRBJ1-2, the full variable domain is ETGVTQSPTHLIKTRGQQVTLRCSSQSGHNTVSWYQQALGQGPQFIFQYYREEENGRGNFPPRFSGLQFPNYSSELNVNALELDDSALYLCASSSGGTGHYGYTFGSGTRLTVV.

In its sample, this clone was seen once. J is TRBJ2-1 and V is TRBV15; maybe TRBD2 (5 bases). Germline V gene sequence: CDR1 LNHNV, CDR2 YYDKDF (reference sequence). V dropped 4 bases and J dropped 4 bases, with 17 bases sitting between them. The length of the CDR3 is 16 residues. Written as DNA, the CDR3 is TGTGCCACCAGCAAGCGGAACCCTGACAAGTACAATGAGCAGTTCTTC. This sequence encodes CATSKRNPDKYNEQFF. Supplemented by reference TRBV15 and TRBJ2-1, the full variable domain reads DAMVIQNPRYQVTQFGKPVTLSCSQTLNHNVMYWYQQKSSQAPKLLFHYYDKDFNNEADTPDNFQSRRPNTSFCFLDIRSPGLGDTAMYLCATSKRNPDKYNEQFFGPGTRLTVL.

The chain has TRBV5-1 and TRBJ1-3; unclear D gene. V was shortened by 0 bases and J by 2 bases, with 12 bases between the two germline ends. The CDR3 loop spans 16 amino acids. The germline CDR1 and CDR2 sequences are SGHRS and YFSETQ. DNA for the CDR3: TGCGCCAGCAGCTTGGAACCGGGAGGGACTGGAAACACCATATATTTT. Translated, it gives CASSLEPGGTGNTIYF.

The rearrangement joins TRBV5-1 to TRBJ2-4; 15 bases line up with TRBD2. CDR1 SGHRS and CDR2 YFSETQ come from the germline V gene. CDR3 size: 18 residues. Losses at the gene ends were 2 bases for V and 0 bases for J; bases not matched to a gene: 3. CDR3 amino acids: CASSLGTSGGLAKNIQYF. For the CDR3, the DNA is TGCGCCAGCAGCTTAGGGACTAGCGGGGGGTTAGCCAAAAACATTCAGTACTTC.

The CDR3 nucleotides read TGTGCCAGCAGCTCCCCCAGGGAGGTAGAGACCCAGTACTTC. Residues: CASSSPREVETQYF. The chain has TRBV7-9 and TRBJ2-5, with TRBD2 as a possible D gene (6 bases). CDR1 and CDR2 (germline): SEHNR, FQNEAQ (reference sequence). Trimming pared 4 bases from V and 4 bases from J, leaving 13 bases between. This CDR3 is 14 amino acids long.

This clone was seen once. The chain couples TRBV11-2 to TRBJ2-7; D unclear. This CDR3 comprises 13 residues. V gave up 2 bases and J gave up 0 bases, with 5 bases separating them. Germline V gives CDR1 SGHAT, CDR2 FQNNGV. The CDR3 DNA sequence: TGTGCCAGCAGCTTACCTCGCTCCTACGAGCAGTACTTC. This encodes CASSLPRSYEQYF.

This rearrangement joins TRBV5-1 to TRBJ1-6; 8 bases map to TRBD1. The CDR3 spans 16 residues. The trim removed 3 bases at V and 8 bases at J, leaving 10 bases unmatched. The germline gives CDR1 SGHRS, CDR2 YFSETQ. Written as DNA, the CDR3 is TGCGCCAGCAGCTATTCCCCCGACAGGGGAGATTCACCCCTCCACTTT. It codes for CASSYSPDRGDSPLHF.